The T cell receptor (beta chain) under discussion was sequenced for a study of cytomegalovirus exposure and HLA in healthy donors (dated by TCRdb to the late 2010s). Regarding the research as a whole: An earlier analysis of approximately 640 of the donors reported about 290 Gb of sequence data and around 110 million unique TCR beta sequences from approximately 180 million T cells. An early release that covered about 600 HLA-typed donors contained 300 to 350 gigabases of sequencing data and tens of millions of unique TCR sequences. Of the approximately 400 genotyped donors, roughly 80% were placed in the genetic ancestry cluster associated with self-reported Caucasian donors. The study was designed to test whether signatures of past pathogen exposure could be identified by cataloging public T cell receptors. The study used immunosequencing to profile the T cell repertoires of around 600 subjects and linked those repertoires to cytomegalovirus serostatus. A separate validation cohort of roughly 110 different subjects was used in addition to the 666-subject first cohort. High-throughput TCR immunosequencing, statistical association of individual TCRs with disease status, and machine learning were combined to predict cytomegalovirus infection status. A later analysis re-analyzed previously published TCR beta repertoires from 650 to 800 donors and added high-resolution HLA genotyping to study TCR occurrence patterns. Rather than drawing on any new phenotypic data, the later analysis identified candidate immune exposures from TCR beta sequences and the way those sequences occurred across donors. To decide whether each TCR beta V gene segment behaved as functional or pseudogenic, an earlier analysis of approximately 590 of the donors relied on high-throughput TCR beta sequencing. Alongside the repertoire data, information on donor age, sex, ethnicity and CMV serostatus was compiled. A later genetic analysis took genome-wide SNP genotypes for 398 of the 666 donors and used that subset as a discovery cohort. All discovery cohort repertoires had been generated using a single sequencing platform. Class I and class II HLA loci were covered by the typing at four-digit resolution. The number of donors typed differed by locus, with roughly 620-640 for A, B, C, DRB1 and DQB1, around 500 for DQA1, some 570 for DPA1, and 400 to 490 for DPB1. A few DR-DQ haplotypes were treated as single units for association and clustering because of strong linkage in the cohort. Among 398 genotyped donors of the cohort, an average of around 220,000 unique TCR beta nucleotide sequences was sequenced per donor, of which roughly 18% were non-productive. The paper as a whole reports these results and caveats: Because counts were too low, seventeen rarely observed V segments, including chromosome 9 orphons, were left out of the earlier analysis of about 500 of the donors. According to a later analysis, TCR association rates differed among HLA loci, with DRB1 alleles showing the most associated TCRs and HLA-C alleles showing the fewest. The presence/absence analyses assumed that sequencing depth was roughly uniform across donors, and that assumption may not be true. In an earlier analysis of approximately 590 of the donors, most TCR beta V segments appeared in productive rearrangements about 87% or about 30% of the time, broadly matching IMGT annotations. This cohort had only TCR beta chains sequenced, and the lack of alpha or paired-chain data limited which features could be detected. Compared with the approximately 710-donor mean, donors in an Asian-associated ancestry cluster had fewer N-insertions in productive TCRs, according to a later genetic analysis. At a false discovery rate of 0.05, a later analysis linked 16,000 or so TCR beta sequences to specific HLA alleles. The sequencing pipeline was judged likely to have produced a cluster of highly shared sequence variants as a technical artifact. A further reported finding was that TCR beta sequences accurately predicted the HLA-A and HLA-B alleles for most subjects in the first cohort. A later analysis found that HLA-associated TCR beta chains were more clonally expanded and had lower generation probabilities than equally common non-associated chains. Some IMGT-functional V segments, including TRBV6-2 and TRBV6-3, could not be distinguished by the 87-base-pair reads and were therefore excluded. Linkage disequilibrium might explain the correlated functional status among segregating V segments, but an unknown experimental factor could not be excluded. Three of the identified cytomegalovirus-associated TCR beta chains were confirmed in vitro to be specific for cytomegalovirus antigens. The study listed 150 to 200 TCR beta chains as associated with cytomegalovirus. According to the authors, the approach could potentially be generalized to other disease states and immunological phenotypes. Most CMV-associated TCR beta chains appeared to be HLA-restricted in a later analysis, and the HLA associations seemed to be driven largely by CMV exposure. The classifier was reported to diagnose cytomegalovirus status with high specificity and sensitivity in both the original cohort and the validation cohort. A later analysis reported that several top co-occurrence clusters appeared linked to parvovirus B19, influenza, CMV and Epstein-Barr virus. When HLA alleles, especially DR and DQ, strongly co-occurred, TCR associations were difficult to assign to individual alleles. CMV serostatus was the only immune exposure information available for the cohort. A later genetic analysis associated a missense DCLRE1C variant with V-gene and J-gene trimming of TCR beta chains, and an independent cohort replicated the association. Because some donors lacked HLA typing at each locus, the association tests relied only on the typed subset. Across donors, most TCR sequences were observed very rarely, whereas some public TCRs were present in many individuals.

The cohort was made up of roughly 670 healthy bone marrow donors. At the time of sampling, all cohort members were nominally healthy, though unrecorded immune exposures were likely present. The donor was CMV seropositive and belonged to the group of about 290 seropositive cohort members. A peripheral blood sample was collected from each donor, and TCR beta sequencing was performed on peripheral blood mononuclear cells. Genomic DNA was extracted from the blood cell samples with the Qiagen DNeasy Blood Extraction Kit. Library preparation used the immunoSEQ multiplex PCR assay. The multiplex PCR relied on a mix of 60 forward primers for TCR Vbeta segments and 13 reverse primers for TCR Jbeta segments. The CDR3 region of rearranged TCR beta genes was amplified from genomic DNA by a multiplex PCR assay. The amplified TCR beta libraries were sequenced on the Illumina HiSeq System as 87-base-pair reads. On the authors' methods: A later analysis tallied tens of millions of unique TCR beta chains across the approximately 670 repertoires, and about 12 million of those chains were shared by two or more donors. To remove PCR and sequencing errors, raw reads were error-corrected and collapsed into unique sequences using a nearest-neighbor algorithm that merged closely related sequences. Alignment of CDR3 sequences to IMGT reference sequences was used to assign V, D and J gene segments. For a sequence to be retained, a match of at least six nucleotides was required to both a V gene segment and a J gene segment. A rearrangement counted as productive if the CDR3 had no stop codons and remained in frame with V and J, and every other rearrangement counted as non-productive. CDR3 was defined according to IMGT convention as the region running from the second conserved V-encoded cysteine to the conserved J-encoded phenylalanine. The earlier analysis of about 570 of the donors excluded any sequence lacking an unambiguous match to a single V gene segment. In an earlier analysis of several hundred of the donors, a V segment was called functional when productive rearrangements were above 56.7%, and segregating when the standard deviation between donors exceeded 5%. To diagnose cytomegalovirus status from the catalog of TCR beta chain sequences, a statistical classification framework was built. A later analysis assigned V and J genes by comparing TCR nucleotide sequences with IMGT/GENE-DB human TR gene sequences. A later analysis assigned CDR3 sequences and most-parsimonious VDJ recombination scenarios with the TCRdist pipeline. In a later analysis, each TCR beta chain was defined by its CDR3 amino acid sequence together with its V-gene family, and reads lacking a unique V-gene family were excluded. As a way to deal with suspected cross-contamination and a sequencing artifact, a later analysis dropped 450 to 600 nucleotide sequences that were highly shared and had low generation probability. For each public chain, a later analysis derived a clonal expansion index from normalized ranks of inferred template counts within each repertoire. In a later analysis, generation probabilities were computed using a VDJ recombination model fitted to out-of-frame rearrangements, and the results were checked against IGoR. In a later analysis, hypergeometric tests were used to score TCR-TCR, TCR-HLA and TCR-CMV co-occurrence, with a repertoire-size bias correction applied to TCR pairs. False discovery rates were estimated in a later analysis by permuting HLA or CMV assignments 20 times. A later analysis grouped co-occurring TCRs with DBSCAN, adding TCRdist sequence similarity when clustering within HLA-allele-positive subsets. Co-occurrence clustering excluded repertoires with fewer than 30,000 or more than 120,000 public chains, plus five with anomalous nucleotide sharing. TCRdb obtained this table from immuneACCESS and retained in-frame rearrangements with V and J assigned. These tables miss some clones; where compared with another copy, unresolved V genes account for less than half of the shortfall, and the remainder is unexplained. Clonal size and the V and J genes are those of that table, whereas D and trimming came from the DNA. This sample is represented by about 160,000 clones; 75% to 85% of them were singletons. The top ten clones comprise approximately 12% of the sample.

Comment on this clone: What this receptor recognizes is not known. No much larger clonotype is one base removed from it; base qualities were not supplied.

Trimming leaves V shorter by 4 bases and J shorter by 1 base, with the junction holding 9 bases beyond the gene matches. Its CDR3 holds 16 amino acids, cysteine through phenylalanine. Only CDR3 DNA remains: 48 bases, in frame from the first base. Based on the germline V gene, the CDR1 and CDR2 sequences are SGHRS and YFSETQ. The TCR sequence derives from a man aged 45 to 65 in good health and CMV-seropositive. The sequenced sample consisted of PBMCs. The chain couples TRBV5-1 to TRBJ2-5; TRBD2 agrees with 8 junctional bases. Read as DNA, the sequence is TGCGCCAGCAGCAATACTGCGGGGGGCCTCCAAGAGACCCAGTACTTC. Its amino acids are CASSNTAGGLQETQYF.